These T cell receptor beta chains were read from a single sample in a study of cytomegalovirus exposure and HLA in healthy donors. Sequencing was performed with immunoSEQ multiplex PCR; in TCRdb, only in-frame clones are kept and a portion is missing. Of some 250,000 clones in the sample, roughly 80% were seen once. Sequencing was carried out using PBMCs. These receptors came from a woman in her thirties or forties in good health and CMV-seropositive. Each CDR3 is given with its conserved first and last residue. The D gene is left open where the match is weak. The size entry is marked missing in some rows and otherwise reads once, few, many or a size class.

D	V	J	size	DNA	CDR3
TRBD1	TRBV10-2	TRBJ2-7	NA	TGCGCCAGCAACAGGGGTCACGAGCAGTACTTC	CASNRGHEQYF
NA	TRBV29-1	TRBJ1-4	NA	TGCAGCGTTGTGGGGGGGAAGCTGCGGGGAGAAAAACTGTTTTTT	CSVVGGKLRGEKLFF
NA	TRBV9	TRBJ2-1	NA	TGTGCCAGCAGCGTAGGACTAGTTAACAATGAGCAGTTCTTC	CASSVGLVNNEQFF
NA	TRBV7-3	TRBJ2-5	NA	TGTGCCAGCAGCTTAAGTGGTCAGTCCCAAGAGACCCAGTACTTC	CASSLSGQSQETQYF
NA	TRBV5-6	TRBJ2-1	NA	TGTGCCAGCAGCTTGCTAGTCAGCTTGGAGGGTGATGAGCAGTTCTTC	CASSLLVSLEGDEQFF
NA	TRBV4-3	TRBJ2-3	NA	TGCGCCAGCAGCCACGGGTCTCTCAAGGAGACAGATACGCAGTATTTT	CASSHGSLKETDTQYF
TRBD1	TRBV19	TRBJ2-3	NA	TGTGCCACCAGGGACAGGGGCACAGATACGCAGTATTTT	CATRDRGTDTQYF
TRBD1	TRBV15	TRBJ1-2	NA	TGTGCCACCAGCGAGGACAGGGGTCGTCATGGCTACACCTTC	CATSEDRGRHGYTF
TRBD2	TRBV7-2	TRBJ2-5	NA	TGTGCCAGCAGCATTAGGGAGGGGAAAGAGACCCAGTACTTC	CASSIREGKETQYF
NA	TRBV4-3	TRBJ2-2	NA	TGCGCCAGCAGCCAAGATCCTTCAGGGTCGAACACCGGGGAGCTGTTTTTT	CASSQDPSGSNTGELFF
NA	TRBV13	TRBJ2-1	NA	TGTGCCAGCAGCTTACCAGGGGCGTTGGAGCAGTTCTTC	CASSLPGALEQFF
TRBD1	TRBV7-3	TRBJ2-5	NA	TGTGCCAGCGGACAGGGGTTTGGGGAGACCCAGTACTTC	CASGQGFGETQYF
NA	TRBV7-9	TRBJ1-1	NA	TGTGCCAGCAGCTTAGCCCTTTCCCTTGGGCAGGTTGCGAACACTGAAGCTTTCTTT	CASSLALSLGQVANTEAFF
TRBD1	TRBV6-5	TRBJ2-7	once	TGTGCCACCGGGGACAGGGTTGACGAGCAGTACTTC	CATGDRVDEQYF
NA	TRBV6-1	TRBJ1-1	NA	TGTGCCAGCAGCGCGACGGGGAACACTGAAGCTTTCTTT	CASSATGNTEAFF
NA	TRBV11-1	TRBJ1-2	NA	TGTGCCAGCAGCGCAACTATCGACTATGGCTACACCTTC	CASSATIDYGYTF
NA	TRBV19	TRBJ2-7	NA	TGTGCCAGTAGTGGGCAGGCTACCTACGAGCAGTACTTC	CASSGQATYEQYF
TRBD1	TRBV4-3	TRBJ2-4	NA	TGCGCCAGCAGCCAAGAGAGTGCAGGGGGCATGACCACAAACATTCAGTACTTC	CASSQESAGGMTTNIQYF
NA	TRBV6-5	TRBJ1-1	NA	TGTGCCAGCAGTCCCCTATCAACTGGGAACACTGAAGCTTTCTTT	CASSPLSTGNTEAFF
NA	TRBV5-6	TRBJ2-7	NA	TGTGCCAGCAGCTTGGGGGGGGTCCGGGACGAGCAGTACTTC	CASSLGGVRDEQYF
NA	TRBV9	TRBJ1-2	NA	TGTGCCAGCAGCGTAGAGGGGTTCGGCTACACCTTC	CASSVEGFGYTF
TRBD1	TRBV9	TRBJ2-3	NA	TGTGCCAGCAGCGTAGACCCGCTGGTAGGGGGCGTTAGGTCGCTTACGCAGTATTTT	CASSVDPLVGGVRSLTQYF
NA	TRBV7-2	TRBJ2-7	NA	TGTGCCAGCAGCGATAGCTCCTACGAGCAGTACTTC	CASSDSSYEQYF
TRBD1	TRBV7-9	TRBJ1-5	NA	TGTTCCAGCAGCTTGTCGGGGACAGGTAATAGCAATCAGCCCCAGCATTTT	CSSSLSGTGNSNQPQHF
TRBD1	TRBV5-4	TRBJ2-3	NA	TGTGCCAGCAGCTTGGGAGGTGGGACAGGGGGTGTAGATACGCAGTATTTT	CASSLGGGTGGVDTQYF
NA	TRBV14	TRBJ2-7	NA	TGTGCCAGCAGCCCGTACAGGGAAGGAGCGCGCTACGAGCAGTACTTC	CASSPYREGARYEQYF
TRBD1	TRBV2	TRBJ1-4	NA	TGTGCCAGCAGTGGACAGGGCGCGTATGAAAAACTGTTTTTT	CASSGQGAYEKLFF
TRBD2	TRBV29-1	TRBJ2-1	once	TGCAGCGTTAAAGACCGCGGACTAGCGGGAGGGAACCTTCCCTACAATGAGCAGTTCTTC	CSVKDRGLAGGNLPYNEQFF
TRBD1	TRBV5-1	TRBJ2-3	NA	TGCGCCAGCAGCGGTACAGGGGGGACCACAGATACGCAGTATTTT	CASSGTGGTTDTQYF
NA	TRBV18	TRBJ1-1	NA	TGTGCCAGCTCACCAGCAGCTTCCCGGGGGAACACTGAAGCTTTCTTT	CASSPAASRGNTEAFF
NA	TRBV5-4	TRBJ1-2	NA	TGTGCCAGCAGCTTGCTGCGGCTGAACTACAACTATGGCTACACCTTC	CASSLLRLNYNYGYTF
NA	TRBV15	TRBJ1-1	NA	TGTGCCACCGAGGATACCACCGGTGGGACTGAAGCTTTCTTT	CATEDTTGGTEAFF
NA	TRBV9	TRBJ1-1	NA	TGTGCCAGCAGCGTAGGGGACGTCCCCGGGGGCACTGAAGCTTTCTTT	CASSVGDVPGGTEAFF
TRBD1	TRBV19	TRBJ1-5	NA	TGTGCCAGTAGTCCCCAGACAGGGAAGTGGCCCCAGCATTTT	CASSPQTGKWPQHF
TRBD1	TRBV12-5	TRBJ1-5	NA	TGTGCTAGTGGTTTGCTCAATTTGACAGGGACGTTCTATAGCAATCAGCCCCAGCATTTT	CASGLLNLTGTFYSNQPQHF